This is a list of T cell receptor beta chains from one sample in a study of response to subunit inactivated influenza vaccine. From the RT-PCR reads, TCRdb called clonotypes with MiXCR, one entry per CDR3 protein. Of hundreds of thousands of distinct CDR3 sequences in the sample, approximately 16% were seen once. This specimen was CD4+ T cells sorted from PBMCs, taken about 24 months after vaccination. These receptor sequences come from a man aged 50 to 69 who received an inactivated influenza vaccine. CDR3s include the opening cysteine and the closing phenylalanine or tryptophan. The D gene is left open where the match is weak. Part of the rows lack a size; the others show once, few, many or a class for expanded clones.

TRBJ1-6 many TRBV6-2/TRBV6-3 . TGTGCCAGCACCGGGGGGGTACCAGTTTCACCCCTCCACTTT CASTGGVPVSPLHF
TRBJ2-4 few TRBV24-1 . TGTGCCACCAGTGACCCGACGGAAAACATTCAGTACTTC CATSDPTENIQYF
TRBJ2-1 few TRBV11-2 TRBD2 TGTGCCAGCAGCTTAGTTCCGATTGGGGGCGGCGGGGGGGTTTATAATGAGCAGTTCTTC CASSLVPIGGGGGVYNEQFF
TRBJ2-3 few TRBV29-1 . TGCTGCCACGGGGAAACCACAGATACGCAGTATTTT CCHGETTDTQYF
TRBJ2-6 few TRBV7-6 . TGTGCCAGCAGTCTTGAGCGTTCGGGGGCCAACGTCCTGACTTTC CASSLERSGANVLTF
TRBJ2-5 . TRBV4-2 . TGTGCCAGCAGCCAAGTGGGGATACAAGAGACCCAGTACTTC CASSQVGIQETQYF
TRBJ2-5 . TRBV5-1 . TGCGCCAGCAGCCGGGTGGGCAACCAAGAGACCCAGTACTTC CASSRVGNQETQYF
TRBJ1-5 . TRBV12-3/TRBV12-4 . TGTGCCAGCAGTTTAGGTGGTCAGGGAGGTCAGCCCCAGCATTTT CASSLGGQGGQPQHF
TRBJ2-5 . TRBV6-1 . TGTGCCAGCCGAAAGGGGCGGAAAGAGACCCAGTACTTC CASRKGRKETQYF
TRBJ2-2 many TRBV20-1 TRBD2 TGCAGTGCTAGAGATCGAAGCGGGGGGGCCACCGGGGAGCTGTTTTTT CSARDRSGGATGELFF
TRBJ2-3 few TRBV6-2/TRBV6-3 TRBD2 TGTGCCAGCAGTTACCCGGGACTAGCGGGAGGCTACAGCACAGATACGCAGTATTTT CASSYPGLAGGYSTDTQYF
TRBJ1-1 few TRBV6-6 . TGTGCCAGCGGGACCCTAGGGTCTGAAGCTTTCTTT CASGTLGSEAFF
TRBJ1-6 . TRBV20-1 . TGCTGTGCTAGAGCGGACGGTAGCTCCTATAATTCACCCCTCCACTTT CCARADGSSYNSPLHF
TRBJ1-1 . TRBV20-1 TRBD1 TGCAGTGCGGCCCAAGGGGGCGGGAACACTGAAGCTTTCTTT CSAAQGGGNTEAFF
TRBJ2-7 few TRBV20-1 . TGCAGTGCTAGATCCAGCGGACCACCCTACGAGCAGTACTTC CSARSSGPPYEQYF
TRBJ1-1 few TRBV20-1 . TGCAGTGCCCGGGGGGGGGGCCCAGTTGAAGCTTTCTTT CSARGGGPVEAFF
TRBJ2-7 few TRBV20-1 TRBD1 TGCAGTGCTAGAGGGGGACAGGGGTACGAGCAGTACTTC CSARGGQGYEQYF
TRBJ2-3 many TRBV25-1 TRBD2 TGTGCCAGCAGTCCCAGCGGGGGGGCCACAGATACGCAGTATTTT CASSPSGGATDTQYF
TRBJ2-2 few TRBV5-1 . TGCGCCAGTAACAGGGAGATCGGGGAGCTGTTTTTT CASNREIGELFF
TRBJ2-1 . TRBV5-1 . TGCGCCAGCAGCTTGAGTGGACTCGAATACAATGAGCAGTTCTTC CASSLSGLEYNEQFF
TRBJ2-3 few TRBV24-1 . TGTGCCACCAGTGATTGGGGGGGGGCCAGCAGCACAGATACGCAGTATTTT CATSDWGGASSTDTQYF
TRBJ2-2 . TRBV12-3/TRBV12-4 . TGTGCCAGCAGTTCCCCCCGTCCCGGGACTCGGAACACCGGGGAGCTGTTTTTT CASSSPRPGTRNTGELFF
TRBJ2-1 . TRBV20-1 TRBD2 TGCAGCGGACTAGCGGGGTGGGACAATGAGCAGTTCTTC CSGLAGWDNEQFF
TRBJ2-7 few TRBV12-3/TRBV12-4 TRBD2 TGTGCCAGCACCCTAGGAGTAGCGGGGGGTAGTAGGTACGAGCAGTACTTC CASTLGVAGGSRYEQYF
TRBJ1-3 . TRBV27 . TGTGCCAGCAGTTTATCCCCTTACTCTGGAAACACCATATATTTT CASSLSPYSGNTIYF
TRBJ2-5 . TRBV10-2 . TGCGCCAGCAGTGATGGGGTAGAGACCCAGTACTTC CASSDGVETQYF
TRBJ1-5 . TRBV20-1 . TGCAGTGCTAGAACCCCGGAGGGCCGCAATCAGCCCCAGCATTTT CSARTPEGRNQPQHF
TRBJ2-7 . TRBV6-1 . TGTGCCAGCAGTGAGTTCGGGGGGCGAGACGAGCAGTACTTC CASSEFGGRDEQYF
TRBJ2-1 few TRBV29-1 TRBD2 TGCAGCGTAGCAGGGACTACCGTCCGGGAGCAGTTCTTC CSVAGTTVREQFF
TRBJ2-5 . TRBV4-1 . TGCGCCAGCAGCCACCCGACAGGCACGGGGGAGACCCAGTACTTC CASSHPTGTGETQYF
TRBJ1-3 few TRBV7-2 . TGTGCCAGCAGCGCCCTGAACGCAGGGTTTGGAAACACCATATATTTT CASSALNAGFGNTIYF
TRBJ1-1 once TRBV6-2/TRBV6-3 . TGTGCCAGCATTTCCGTGAACACTGAAGCTTTCTTT CASISVNTEAFF
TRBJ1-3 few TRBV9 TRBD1 TGTGCCAGCAGCCCCCTGGGACAGGGGGCATCTGGAAACACCATATATTTT CASSPLGQGASGNTIYF
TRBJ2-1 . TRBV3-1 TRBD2 TGTGCCTGCTGCCAAGGCGGGGGACTAGCGGGCTACAATGAGCAGTTCTTC CACCQGGGLAGYNEQFF
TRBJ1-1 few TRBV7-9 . TGTGCCAGCACTCTTAGTAGGGTCGGGAACACTGAAGCTTTCTTT CASTLSRVGNTEAFF
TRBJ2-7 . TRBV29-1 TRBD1 TGCAGCGTAACCGGGACAGCCCACGAGCAGTACTTC CSVTGTAHEQYF
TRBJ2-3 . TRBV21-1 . TGTGCCAGCAGTGTCCTCGGGAAAAGCACAGATACGCAGTATTTT CASSVLGKSTDTQYF
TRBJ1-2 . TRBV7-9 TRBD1 TGTGCCAGCAGCCAGGGACAGGGCTTAGGTCGTGGCTACACCTTC CASSQGQGLGRGYTF
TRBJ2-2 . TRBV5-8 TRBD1 TGTGCCAGCAGCTACCGGGACAGGGGAACCGGGGAGCTGTTTTTT CASSYRDRGTGELFF
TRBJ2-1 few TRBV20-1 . TGCAGTGCTAGACCGGCGGGCCGGTCCGCATATTACAATGAGCAGTTCTTC CSARPAGRSAYYNEQFF
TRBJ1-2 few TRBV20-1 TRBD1 TGCAGTGCTTCCCGGGACAGGGGGACGCATGGCTACACCTTC CSASRDRGTHGYTF
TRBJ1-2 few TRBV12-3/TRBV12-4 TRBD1 TGTGCCAGTGCCCACGGGACAGGGCTTGGGGGCTACACCTTC CASAHGTGLGGYTF
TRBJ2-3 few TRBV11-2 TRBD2 TGTGCCAGCAGCTTAGGTCTCCTAGCGGGGGACCAGACAGATACGCAGTATTTT CASSLGLLAGDQTDTQYF
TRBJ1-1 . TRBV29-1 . TGCAGCGTTGCGGGCAAGAGAAACACTGAAGCTTTCTTT CSVAGKRNTEAFF
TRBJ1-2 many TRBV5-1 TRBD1 TGCGCCAGCAGCTTGGAGGGACAGGGGAGGGGCTACACCTTC CASSLEGQGRGYTF
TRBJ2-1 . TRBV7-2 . TGTGCCAGCAGCTCTAGCGACTACAATGAGCAGTTCTTC CASSSSDYNEQFF
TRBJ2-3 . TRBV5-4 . TGTGCCAGCAGCTTGGTGCGGGGTGATCCAGATACGCAGTATTTT CASSLVRGDPDTQYF
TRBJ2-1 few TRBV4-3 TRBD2 TGCGCCAGCAGCCAAGATCAGGGGACTAGCGGTAATGAGCAGTTCTTC CASSQDQGTSGNEQFF
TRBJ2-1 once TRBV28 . TGTGCCAGCAGTTTTCGTCTAGGTGCTTCGAACTACAATGAGCAGTTCTTC CASSFRLGASNYNEQFF
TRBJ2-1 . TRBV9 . TGTGCCAGCAGCATGAGGGGGACTCCCATCGACTACAATGAGCAGTTCTTC CASSMRGTPIDYNEQFF
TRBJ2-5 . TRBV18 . TGTGCCAGCTCACCACCGATAGAAGAGACCCAGTACTTC CASSPPIEETQYF
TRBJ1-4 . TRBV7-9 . TGTGCCAGCAGCGATCGGCCGGTTGGGGTTAATGAAAAACTGTTTTTT CASSDRPVGVNEKLFF